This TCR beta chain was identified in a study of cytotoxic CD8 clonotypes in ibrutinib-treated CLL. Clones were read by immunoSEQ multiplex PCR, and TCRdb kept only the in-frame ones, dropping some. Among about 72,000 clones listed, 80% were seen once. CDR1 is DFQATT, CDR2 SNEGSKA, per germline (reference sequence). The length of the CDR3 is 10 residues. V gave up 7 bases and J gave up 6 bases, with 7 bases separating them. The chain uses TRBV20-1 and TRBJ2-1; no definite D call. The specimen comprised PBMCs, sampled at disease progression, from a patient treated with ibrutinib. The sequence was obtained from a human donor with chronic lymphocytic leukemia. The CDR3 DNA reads TGCAGTGTGAGCCGCAATGAGCAGTTCTTC. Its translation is CSVSRNEQFF.